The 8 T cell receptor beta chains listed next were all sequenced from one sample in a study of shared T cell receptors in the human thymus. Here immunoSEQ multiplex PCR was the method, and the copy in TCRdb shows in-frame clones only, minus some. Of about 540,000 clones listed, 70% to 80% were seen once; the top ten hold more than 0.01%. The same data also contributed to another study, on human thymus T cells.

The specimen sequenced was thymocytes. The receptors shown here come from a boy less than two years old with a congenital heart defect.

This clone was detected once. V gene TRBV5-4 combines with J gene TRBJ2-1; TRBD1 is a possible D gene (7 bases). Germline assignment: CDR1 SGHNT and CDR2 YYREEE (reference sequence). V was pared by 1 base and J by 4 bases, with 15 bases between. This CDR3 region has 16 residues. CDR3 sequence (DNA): TGTGCCAGCAGCTTGTGGAGGGGGCGGGATTACAATGAGCAGTTCTTC. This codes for CASSLWRGRDYNEQFF.

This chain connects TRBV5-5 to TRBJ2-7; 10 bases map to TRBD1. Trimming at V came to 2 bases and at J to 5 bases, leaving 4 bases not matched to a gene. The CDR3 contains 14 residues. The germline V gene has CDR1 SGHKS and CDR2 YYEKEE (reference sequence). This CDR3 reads CASSFGTGVHEQYF. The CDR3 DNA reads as TGTGCCAGCAGCTTCGGGACAGGGGTCCACGAGCAGTACTTC.

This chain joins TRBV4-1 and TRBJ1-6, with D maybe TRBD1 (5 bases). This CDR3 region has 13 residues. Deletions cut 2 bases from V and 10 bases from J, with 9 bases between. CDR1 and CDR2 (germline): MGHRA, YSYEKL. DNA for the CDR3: TGCGCCAGCAGCCAACGGCGACAGTCACCCCTCCACTTT. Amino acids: CASSQRRQSPLHF.

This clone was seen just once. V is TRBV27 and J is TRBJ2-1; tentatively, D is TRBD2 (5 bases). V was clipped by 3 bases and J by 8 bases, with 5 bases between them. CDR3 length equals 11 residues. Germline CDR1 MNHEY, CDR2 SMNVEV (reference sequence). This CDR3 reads CASSLEDEQFF. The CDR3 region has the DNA TGTGCCAGCAGTTTGGAGGATGAGCAGTTCTTC.

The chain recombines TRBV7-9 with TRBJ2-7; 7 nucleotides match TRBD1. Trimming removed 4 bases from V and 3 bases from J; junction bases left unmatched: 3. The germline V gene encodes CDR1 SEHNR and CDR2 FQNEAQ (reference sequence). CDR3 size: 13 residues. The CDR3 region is CASSWGTVYEQYF. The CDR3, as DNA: TGTGCCAGCAGCTGGGGGACAGTCTACGAGCAGTACTTC.

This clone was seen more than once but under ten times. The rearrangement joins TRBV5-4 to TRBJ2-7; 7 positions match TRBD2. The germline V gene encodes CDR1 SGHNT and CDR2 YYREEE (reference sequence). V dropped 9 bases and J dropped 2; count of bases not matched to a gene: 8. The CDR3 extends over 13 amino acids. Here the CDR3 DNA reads TGTGCCACCAAAAGCGGGGTCGCCTACGAGCAGTACTTC. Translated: CATKSGVAYEQYF.

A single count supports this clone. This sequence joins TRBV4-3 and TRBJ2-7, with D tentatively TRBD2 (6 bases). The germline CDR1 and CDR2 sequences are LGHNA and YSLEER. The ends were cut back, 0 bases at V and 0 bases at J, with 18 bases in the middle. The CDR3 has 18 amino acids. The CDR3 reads CASSQERPGLTPSYEQYF. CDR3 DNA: TGCGCCAGCAGCCAAGAGAGGCCAGGACTAACCCCCTCCTACGAGCAGTACTTC.

The CDR3 sequence: CASSFRVFGRGALLPNQPQHF. In DNA, the CDR3 is TGTGCCAGCAGTTTTCGGGTTTTCGGTCGGGGGGCGCTGCTCCCCAATCAGCCCCAGCATTTT. V is TRBV28 and J is TRBJ1-5; D might be TRBD1 (6 bases). Germline lookup yields CDR1 MDHEN and CDR2 SYDVKM. The CDR3 length is 21 residues. V lost 3 bases to trimming and J lost 3 bases, with 30 bases between them. The variable domain in full, with the rest retrieved from reference TRBV28 and TRBJ1-5, is DVKVTQSSRYLVKRTGEKVFLECVQDMDHENMFWYRQDPGLGLRLIYFSYDVKMKEKGDIPEGYSVSREKKERFSLILESASTNQTSMYLCASSFRVFGRGALLPNQPQHFGDGTRLSIL.